Listed below are T cell receptor beta chains from one sample, sequenced in a study of OX40 agonist ivuxolimab in advanced cancers. Only in-frame clones appear in the TCRdb table, and some are missing; sequencing was by immunoSEQ multiplex PCR. The sample shows around 60,000 clones, 84% of them seen only once. Specimen: CD4+ or CD8+ T cells sorted from blood, collected in a trial of the OX40 agonist ivuxolimab. All receptors derive from an adult with an advanced solid tumor such as melanoma, head and neck, liver or kidney cancer. CDR3s include the opening cysteine and the closing phenylalanine or tryptophan. A D gene is named only where the DNA matches it firmly. Some rows have no size entry. The others give once, few or many, or a class for an expanded clone.

V gene	J gene	clone size	D gene	CDR3 length	CDR3 protein	CDR3 DNA
TRBV19	TRBJ2-1	.	TRBD2	15	CASSMTSGGAGEQFF	TGTGCCAGTAGTATGACTAGCGGGGGGGCCGGGGAACAGTTCTTC
TRBV4-2	TRBJ1-2	.	.	15	CASSQDRQGGYGYTF	TGTGCCAGCAGCCAAGATAGGCAGGGCGGCTATGGCTACACCTTC
TRBV15	TRBJ1-5	.	.	15	CATTPGPQGNQPQHF	TGTGCCACCACCCCTGGGCCCCAAGGCAATCAGCCCCAGCATTTT
TRBV27	TRBJ2-7	once	TRBD1	17	CASSFRQGILGSYEQYF	TGTGCCAGCAGTTTTCGACAGGGTATACTTGGGTCCTACGAGCAGTACTTC
TRBV7-2	TRBJ2-7	.	TRBD2	14	CASRTLAGSYEQYF	TGTGCCAGCAGGACCCTAGCGGGCAGCTACGAGCAGTACTTC
TRBV19	TRBJ2-2	.	.	18	CASSTIFGQYPNTGELFF	TGTGCCAGTAGTACTATCTTCGGACAGTATCCGAACACCGGGGAGCTGTTTTTT
TRBV5-6	TRBJ2-1	.	TRBD1	14	CASNPRSGGNEQFF	TGTGCCAGCAACCCACGATCAGGGGGCAATGAGCAGTTCTTC
TRBV10-3	TRBJ1-1	few	TRBD1	15	CAISGQTGGNTEAFF	TGTGCCATCAGTGGTCAGACAGGGGGTAACACTGAAGCTTTCTTT
TRBV7-2	TRBJ1-2	.	TRBD1	17	CASSLDRTGVHGYGYTF	TGTGCCAGCAGCTTAGATAGGACAGGGGTTCACGGCTATGGCTACACCTTC
TRBV29-1	TRBJ2-7	few	.	13	CSVVVQGGGEQYF	TGCAGCGTTGTTGTACAGGGAGGTGGTGAGCAGTACTTC
TRBV28	TRBJ2-7	.	TRBD2	15	CASLLAGVSSYEQYF	TGTGCCAGCCTTTTAGCGGGAGTTAGCTCCTACGAGCAGTACTTC
TRBV4-1	TRBJ1-5	.	.	16	CASSQVEGSSKQPQHF	TGCGCCAGCAGCCAAGTGGAGGGATCTTCAAAGCAGCCCCAGCATTTT
TRBV5-1	TRBJ2-7	.	.	15	CASSLTPGQTYEQYF	TGCGCCAGCAGCTTAACCCCTGGACAGACCTACGAGCAGTACTTC
TRBV9	TRBJ2-1	.	.	13	CASSVGQNNEQFF	TGTGCCAGCAGCGTAGGGCAGAACAATGAGCAGTTCTTC
TRBV27	TRBJ2-4	many	TRBD1	17	CASSEKPGQGAKNIQYF	TGTGCCAGCAGTGAAAAACCGGGACAGGGGGCCAAAAACATTCAGTACTTC
TRBV28	TRBJ1-1	.	TRBD1	15	CASSPSTGGNTEAFF	TGTGCCAGCAGTCCTTCGACAGGGGGCAACACTGAAGCTTTCTTT
TRBV9	TRBJ1-1	few	TRBD1	13	CASSGRGRTEAFF	TGTGCCAGCAGCGGCAGGGGGCGGACTGAAGCTTTCTTT
TRBV4-2	TRBJ1-2	.	.	13	CASSQGGNYGYTF	TGTGCCAGCAGCCAAGGGGGAAATTATGGCTACACCTTC
TRBV30	TRBJ2-2	.	TRBD1	13	CAWMTGMAGELFF	TGTGCCTGGATGACAGGGATGGCCGGGGAGCTGTTTTTT
TRBV28	TRBJ2-3	.	.	13	CASGGTDSDTQYF	TGTGCCAGCGGGGGTACGGACTCAGATACGCAGTATTTT
TRBV7-3	TRBJ1-5	.	.	15	CASSLGWGSNQPQHF	TGTGCCAGCAGCTTAGGGTGGGGGAGCAATCAGCCCCAGCATTTT
TRBV14	TRBJ2-5	once	.	13	CASSQDLGETQYF	TGTGCCAGCAGCCAAGATCTTGGGGAGACCCAGTACTTC
TRBV4-1	TRBJ2-5	.	.	17	CASSQGALRGGGRDQYF	TGCGCCAGCAGCCAAGGCGCTCTAAGGGGGGGCGGGAGAGACCAGTACTTC
TRBV7-6	TRBJ2-5	.	.	12	CASSLGQETQYF	TGTGCCAGCAGCTTAGGACAAGAGACCCAGTACTTC
TRBV5-1	TRBJ2-5	once	TRBD1	15	CASSPQGDYQETQYF	TGCGCCAGCAGCCCACAGGGGGACTACCAAGAGACCCAGTACTTC
TRBV6-5	TRBJ1-5	.	.	13	CASSPTALEPQHF	TGTGCCAGCAGTCCGACAGCCTTGGAGCCCCAGCATTTT
TRBV6-1	TRBJ1-4	.	TRBD1	15	CASRTGDATNEKLFF	TGTGCCAGCAGGACAGGGGATGCAACTAATGAAAAACTGTTTTTT
TRBV7-9	TRBJ2-7	.	TRBD1	14	CASRSGQGTDEQYF	TGTGCCAGCAGATCGGGACAGGGAACCGACGAGCAGTACTTC
TRBV27	TRBJ2-1	.	TRBD2	12	CASSLVGGRSFF	TGTGCCAGCAGTTTAGTTGGCGGGAGATCGTTCTTC
TRBV7-2	TRBJ2-7	.	.	12	CASSLSRSEQYF	TGTGCCAGCAGCTTGAGTAGGAGCGAGCAGTACTTC
TRBV4-3	TRBJ2-7	.	.	14	CASSQGGGAREQYF	TGCGCCAGCAGCCAAGGAGGGGGGGCACGGGAGCAGTACTTC
TRBV7-2	TRBJ1-1	.	.	14	CASIQGAANTEAFF	TGTGCCAGCATCCAAGGGGCCGCGAACACTGAAGCTTTCTTT
TRBV7-9	TRBJ2-7	.	TRBD1	15	CASSLFGTGPYEQYF	TGTGCCAGCAGCCTGTTCGGGACAGGACCCTACGAGCAGTACTTC
TRBV27	TRBJ1-4	.	.	14	CASTRRARDEKLFF	TGTGCCAGCACGCGGAGGGCCCGGGACGAAAAACTGTTTTTT
TRBV6-4	TRBJ1-5	.	.	15	CASSLPLRAGGPQHF	TGTGCCAGCAGTCTACCCTTGAGGGCCGGAGGGCCCCAGCATTTT
TRBV6-1	TRBJ1-1	.	.	11	CASTGVGEAFF	TGTGCCAGCACGGGGGTTGGTGAAGCTTTCTTT
TRBV5-6	TRBJ1-2	.	.	14	CASSPQGTSYGYTF	TGTGCCAGCAGCCCTCAGGGGACGAGCTATGGCTACACCTTC
TRBV5-4	TRBJ1-5	.	.	15	CASSLDGGGNQPQHF	TGTGCCAGCAGCTTGGACGGGGGGGGCAATCAGCCCCAGCATTTT
TRBV5-5	TRBJ2-2	.	.	15	CASSLVRGPTGELFF	TGTGCCAGCAGCTTGGTAAGGGGCCCCACCGGGGAGCTGTTTTTT
TRBV7-2	TRBJ2-1	.	TRBD2	13	CASSSGIGGGQFF	TGTGCCAGCAGCTCCGGCATTGGCGGGGGGCAGTTCTTC
TRBV5-8	TRBJ2-5	once	TRBD2	16	CASSSAGTSGQETQYF	TGTGCCAGCAGCTCAGCGGGGACTAGCGGACAAGAGACCCAGTACTTC
TRBV11-2	TRBJ2-7	.	.	14	CASSLVRGTYEQYF	TGTGCCAGCAGCTTAGTCCGGGGAACCTACGAGCAGTACTTC
TRBV19	TRBJ1-3	.	TRBD1	16	CASSTGQGASGNTIYF	TGTGCCAGTAGTACCGGACAGGGGGCGTCTGGAAACACCATATATTTT
TRBV29-1	TRBJ2-7	.	.	11	CSVADFYEQYF	TGCAGCGTTGCGGACTTCTACGAGCAGTACTTC
TRBV7-3	TRBJ2-5	.	TRBD1	14	CASSKGTGEETQYF	TGTGCCAGCAGCAAAGGGACAGGAGAAGAGACCCAGTACTTC
TRBV7-9	TRBJ2-7	.	TRBD1	15	CASSLPGQGSHEQYF	TGTGCCAGCAGCTTACCGGGACAGGGTTCCCACGAGCAGTACTTC
TRBV4-1	TRBJ2-3	few	TRBD1	18	CASSQGGSRGRGRNTQYF	TGCGCCAGCAGCCAAGGAGGGAGCCGGGGCAGGGGGCGAAATACGCAGTATTTT
TRBV6-5	TRBJ2-7	.	.	13	CASASGTTYEQYF	TGTGCCAGCGCATCCGGGACAACCTACGAGCAGTACTTC